Shown below are 8 T cell receptor beta chains from a single sample sequenced in a study of T cell responses to AZD1222 COVID-19 vaccine. Profiled with immunoSEQ multiplex PCR; TCRdb holds only in-frame clones, not every one. Among 65,000 to 95,000 clones listed, about 91% were seen once. The material sequenced was peripheral blood, taken on day 0 of MenACWY control vaccination. The source of these receptors is an adult in good health.

V gene TRBV5-1 combines with J gene TRBJ1-5, with D possibly matching TRBD1 (6 bases). The germline CDR1 and CDR2 sequences are SGHRS and YFSETQ. The ends were cut back, 4 bases at V and 2 bases at J, with 13 bases in the middle. CDR3 length equals 15 residues. The CDR3 region is CASSPEGEGNQPQHF. The CDR3, as DNA: TGCGCCAGCAGCCCCGAGGGGGAGGGCAATCAGCCCCAGCATTTT.

This clone has a handful of counts. The genes are TRBV9 and TRBJ2-1; 12 nucleotides match TRBD2. Trimming cost V 0 bases and J 0 bases; bases outside gene matches: 7. CDR1 is SGDLS, CDR2 YYNGEE, per germline. The CDR3 runs to 19 residues. The DNA for the CDR3 is TGTGCCAGCAGCGTAGCTGGACTAGCGGGAAAGAGCTCCTACAATGAGCAGTTCTTC. Protein product: CASSVAGLAGKSSYNEQFF.

CDR3 sequence reads: CASSYLGLAPDTQYF. The CDR3 nucleotides read TGTGCCAGCAGTTACCTTGGACTAGCCCCAGATACGCAGTATTTT. The rearrangement uses TRBV6-2 or TRBV6-3 and TRBJ2-3; 8 bases line up with TRBD2. Trimming at V came to 2 bases and at J to 4 bases, leaving 5 bases not matched to a gene. The CDR3 runs to 15 residues. CDR1 and CDR2 from the germline V gene are MNHEY and SVGEGT.

The gene calls are TRBV30 and TRBJ1-2; weak D call: TRBD1 (6 bases). From germline, CDR1 is GTSNPN and CDR2 SVGIG (reference sequence). This CDR3 has 13 residues. V lost 3 bases, J lost 12 bases, and 20 bases lay in between. The CDR3 loop reads CAWRWGSQGDNTF. The CDR3 DNA is TGTGCCTGGAGGTGGGGGAGCCAAGGGGACAACACCTTC.

The V and J genes are TRBV9 and TRBJ1-4, with TRBD1 identical over 9 bases. Per germline, CDR1 SGDLS and CDR2 YYNGEE. This CDR3 has 16 residues. V shed 2 bases and J 7 bases; nucleotides not matched to a gene: 9. The CDR3 DNA sequence: TGTGCCAGCAGCGTCGGACAGGGGCGGGACGGTGAAAAACTGTTTTTT. Residues: CASSVGQGRDGEKLFF.

This chain's CDR3 is CASVPPGVSYEQYF. CDR3 nucleotide sequence: TGTGCCAGCGTACCCCCGGGGGTCTCCTACGAGCAGTACTTC. The chain combines TRBV11-2 with TRBJ2-7; TRBD2 is a possible D gene (6 bases). This CDR3 is 14 amino acids long. V shed 8 bases and J shed 0 bases, with 14 bases lying between them. Germline V CDR1 and CDR2: SGHAT, FQNNGV. The full variable domain, its missing parts supplied by reference TRBV11-2 and TRBJ2-7, is EAGVAQSPRYKIIEKRQSVAFWCNPISGHATLYWYQQILGQGPKLLIQFQNNGVVDDSQLPKDRFSAERLKGVDSTLKIQPAKLEDSAVYLCASVPPGVSYEQYFGPGTRLTVT.

The rearrangement links TRBV10-3 to TRBJ2-5; D not resolved. The V and J ends lost 3 bases and 1 base respectively, with 6 bases between them. CDR1 and CDR2 from the germline V gene are ENHRY and SYGVKD. The CDR3 extends over 13 amino acids. The CDR3 loop reads CAISDTSQETQYF. The DNA for the CDR3 is TGTGCCATCAGTGATACAAGCCAAGAGACCCAGTACTTC.

V gene TRBV3-1 (or the pseudogene TRBV3-2) combines with J gene TRBJ1-2; tentative D call: TRBD1 (5 bases). This CDR3 contains 12 residues. Germline lookup yields CDR1 LGHDT and CDR2 YNNKEL (reference sequence). V gave up 6 bases and J gave up 4 bases, with 9 bases separating them. CDR3 coding DNA: TGTGCCAGCAGTCCCGGGGGCTATGGCTACACCTTC. It translates to CASSPGGYGYTF.